The 17 T cell receptor beta chains below come from one sample, sequenced in a study of tumor-infiltrating lymphocytes in primary liver carcinoma. The roughly 20-31 mg bulk tissue piece was not sorted before simultaneous RNA and DNA extraction. A primer matching the constant region was used to make TCR beta cDNA from 450 to 500 ng of total RNA. Libraries of TCR beta came from three nested multiplex PCR rounds with slightly modified ARM-PCR. The opening two PCR rounds, 10 cycles each, paired TRBV1-TRBV30 forward primers with a C-beta reverse primer. One entry per CDR3 protein results from TCRdb running MiXCR on the multiplex PCR reads. The repertoire holds under 130,000 distinct CDR3 sequences, with roughly 80% as singletons. The sequenced sample consisted of liver tumor tissue from sampling region 3. Subset denoted: tumor region T3, left-lateral pole. The source is a man in his forties or fifties with primary liver carcinoma and hepatitis B virus infection.

The sample holds many counts of this clonotype. CDR3 nucleotides: TGTGCCAGCACGGAGCGGGAGGGGCGATCCTGGGAGACCCAGTACTTC. It specifies CASTEREGRSWETQYF. V and J are TRBV6-6 and TRBJ2-5, with 10 nucleotides matching TRBD2. With V trimmed by 7 bases and J by 5 bases, 13 bases remained unmatched. This CDR3 is 16 amino acids long. Germline V CDR1 and CDR2: MNHNY, SVGAGI (reference sequence).

As for this clonotype: One end of the junction does not line up with germline, which may come from a read error. The chain couples TRBV12-3 or TRBV12-4 to TRBJ1-1; 10 bases fit TRBD1. The CDR3 runs to 15 residues. The CDR3 nucleotides read TGTGTCAGCAGTTTAGCGGACAGGGGGAACACTGAAGCTTCCTTC. It encodes CVSSLADRGNTEASF.

A note on this clonotype: A much larger clone differs from this one at a single base, so this may be a read error. The rearrangement joins TRBV28 to TRBJ2-7; 9 bases line up with TRBD1. The CDR3 extends over 12 amino acids. The germline V gene encodes CDR1 MDHEN and CDR2 SYDVKM. Here the CDR3 DNA reads TGTACCAGCAAGGGACAGGGCCACGAGCAGTACTTC. Its protein is CTSKGQGHEQYF.

On this clonotype itself: A read error may produce the germline difference seen at one junction end. V is TRBV7-9 and J is TRBJ2-5, with a weak D call TRBD2 (5 bases). This CDR3 is built from 12 residues. Germline CDR1 SEHNR, CDR2 FQNEAQ (reference sequence). The CDR3 nucleotides read TGTGCCAGCAGCCAGGAAAGGGAGACCCAATACTTC. It yields the protein CASSQERETQYF.

This clonotype was counted many times. The chain joins TRBV30 to TRBJ1-1; possible D gene TRBD1, 6 bases. Trimming cost V 0 bases and J 5 bases, with 16 bases left between them. CDR1 and CDR2 from the germline V gene are GTSNPN and SVGIG (reference sequence). CDR3 length equals 15 residues. The CDR3 DNA reads as TGTGCCTGGAGTGTATGGGGAGGGGGAAGGACTGAAGCTTTCTTT. This encodes CAWSVWGGGRTEAFF.

CDR3 sequence (DNA): TGTACCATCAGCTTCAGGGTCCACGAGCAGTACTTC. Protein: CTISFRVHEQYF. This chain joins TRBV7-3 and TRBJ2-7; perhaps TRBD1 as D (5 bases). This CDR3 comprises 12 residues. CDR1 is SGHTA and CDR2 is FQGTGA in the germline V gene.

Comment on this clonotype: One base away lies a much larger clone, so this may be a sequencing read error. The chain carries TRBV28 and TRBJ1-1, with a tentative D call TRBD1 (5 bases). This CDR3 region has 14 residues. V lost 11 bases to trimming and J lost 4 bases, with 20 bases between them. Germline assignment: CDR1 MDHEN and CDR2 SYDVKM. The DNA of the CDR3 is TGTGCCGGGAAAAGACCAGGGCTTGGCACTGAAGCTTTCTTT. Translated: CAGKRPGLGTEAFF.

Remarks on this clonotype: The junction does not match germline at one end; this may be a read error. The V and J genes are TRBV6-1 and TRBJ2-3; no firm D call. CDR3 length: 12 amino acids. Per germline, CDR1 MNHNS and CDR2 SASEGT. CDR3 residues: CACKPSTDTQYF. As DNA, the CDR3 is TGTGCCTGCAAGCCCAGCACAGACACGCAGTACTTT.

This clonotype is a singleton in its sample. At one end the junction does not follow the germline gene, possibly because of a read error. This chain uses TRBV29-1 with TRBJ1-5, with a possible D match to TRBD1 (6 bases). The length of the CDR3 is 13 residues. Germline-derived CDR1 and CDR2 are SQVTM and ANQGSEA. The CDR3 reads CSDGGGANQSQHF. The CDR3 DNA is TGCAGCGATGGAGGGGGAGCGAATCAGTCCCAGCATTTT. Full variable domain (outside the CDR3, taken from reference TRBV29-1 and TRBJ1-5): SAVISQKPSRDICQRGTSLTIQCQVDSQVTMMFWYRQQPGQSLTLIATANQGSEATYESGFVIDKFPISRPNLTFSTLTVSNMSPEDSSIYLCSDGGGANQSQHFGDGTRLSIL.

On this clonotype: A much larger clone differs by one base, so this may be a read error. The chain couples TRBV5-1 to TRBJ2-7, with TRBD2 matching over 10 bases. The CDR3 is made up of 16 amino acids. With V trimmed by 5 bases and J by 3 bases, 11 bases remained unmatched. CDR1 SGHRS and CDR2 YFSETQ come from the germline V gene. Here the CDR3 reads CASRLSLAGQNYEQYF. For the CDR3, the DNA is TGCGCCAGCAGATTGTCACTAGCGGGGCAAAACTACGAGCAGTACTTC.

V gene TRBV4-2 combines with J gene TRBJ1-2, with unresolved D. The CDR3 totals 14 residues. The germline V gene encodes CDR1 LGHNA and CDR2 YNFKEQ. V shed 3 bases and J shed 6 bases, with 14 bases lying between them. The CDR3 here is CASSHDRIANGYTF. The CDR3 DNA reads TGTGCCAGCAGCCATGATAGGATAGCGAATGGCTACACCTTC.

As for this clonotype: A read error may account for a junction end that differs from germline. The V call is TRBV12-3 or TRBV12-4, the J call TRBJ2-5; either TRBD1 or TRBD2 may supply D (5 bases each). This CDR3 is built from 14 residues. CDR3 region: CTSSSTDRDQTQYF. In DNA form, the CDR3 reads TGTACCAGCAGCTCGACCGACCGGGACCAGACCCAGTACTTC.

The rearrangement joins TRBV29-1 to TRBJ2-2, with D perhaps matching TRBD1 or TRBD2 (5 bases each). V was cut by 4 bases and J by 5 bases, with 17 bases left in between. Germline V gene lookup returns CDR1 SQVTM and CDR2 ANQGSEA. The CDR3 has 15 residues. CDR3 sequence (DNA): TGCAGCGTTGCAGGGAGTGCAGGGCGAACCGGGGAGCTGTTTTTT. As protein: CSVAGSAGRTGELFF.

On this clonotype itself: Given the absence of the conserved phenylalanine or tryptophan at the CDR3 end, a read error is likely. This chain uses TRBV5-5 with TRBJ2-5; D unclear. Germline V gene data show CDR1 as SGHKS and CDR2 as YYEKEE (reference sequence). The CDR3 consists of 12 residues. CDR3 sequence: CASSLGTETQYI. Written as DNA, the CDR3 is TGTGCCAGCAGTTTGGGTACAGAGACTCAGTACATC.

The rearrangement uses TRBV5-5 and TRBJ1-5; D might be TRBD1 (5 bases). The length of the CDR3 is 14 residues. Looked up from germline, CDR1 is SGHKS and CDR2 is YYEKEE (reference sequence). The V end lost 6 bases, the J end lost 6 bases, and 16 bases lay between the germline ends. CDR3: CASNNGGASQPQHF. For the CDR3, the DNA is TGTGCCAGCAACAACGGCGGGGCAAGTCAGCCCCAGCATTTT.

On this clonotype: A single base separates this from a much larger clone, so it may be a read error. This chain connects TRBV20-1 to TRBJ2-2, with 11 bases that match TRBD2. This CDR3 has 17 amino acids. Germline loops: CDR1 DFQATT, CDR2 SNEGSKA (reference sequence). CDR3 amino acids: CSASSGLAGLNTGKLFF. As DNA, the CDR3 is TGCAGTGCTTCCTCAGGACTAGCGGGTTTGAACACCGGGAAGCTGTTTTTT.

Of note for this clonotype: The CDR3 does not close with the conserved phenylalanine or tryptophan, likely indicating a read error. The rearrangement uses TRBV11-3 and TRBJ2-1; D is unresolved. The CDR3 covers 14 residues. Trimming took 6 bases from V and 5 from J, leaving 14 bases between them. The germline gives CDR1 SGHNT, CDR2 YENEEA. CDR3 nucleotides: TGTGCCAGCAGTTTCGGCGTCTCGAACAATGAGCAGTTCTTG. The encoded protein is CASSFGVSNNEQFL.